One sample yielded the 22 T cell receptor beta chains listed below, sequenced in a study of monozygotic twins with inflammatory bowel disease. TCRdb re-analyzed the 5' RACE reads; it lists each CDR3 protein once, without DNA. The sample data list fewer than 350,000 distinct CDR3 sequences. Sequences were obtained from blood. These receptors were obtained from a human donor with ulcerative colitis or Crohn's disease, or a healthy co-twin of an affected twin (not recorded which).

CDR3 sequence reads: CASSNLAGGAYNEQFF. The chain employs TRBV5-1 and TRBJ2-1; without DNA, the TCRdb call of TRBD2 cannot be checked. The germline gives CDR1 SGHRS, CDR2 YFSETQ. The CDR3 sequence is 16 residues long. The variable domain in full, with the rest retrieved from reference TRBV5-1 and TRBJ2-1, is KAGVTQTPRYLIKTRGQQVTLSCSPISGHRSVSWYQQTPGQGLQFLFEYFSETQRNKGNFPGRFSGRQFSNSRSEMNVSTLELGDSALYLCASSNLAGGAYNEQFFGPGTRLTVL.

This chain connects TRBV20-1 to TRBJ2-2; TCRdb picks TRBD2, but there is no DNA to check that call. The CDR3 sequence is 15 residues long. Germline loops: CDR1 DFQATT, CDR2 SNEGSKA (reference sequence). The CDR3 reads CSARLAGILSGELFF.

The chain employs TRBV20-1 and TRBJ2-3; TCRdb names TRBD2, which stays unverified in the absence of DNA. CDR1 and CDR2 (germline): DFQATT, SNEGSKA (reference sequence). The CDR3 covers 16 residues. The CDR3 region is CSAARDSGSPTDTQYF.

This rearrangement joins TRBV7-2 to TRBJ2-4; TCRdb's D call of TRBD1 is untestable without DNA. The CDR3 has 14 amino acids. Germline values: CDR1 SGHTA, CDR2 FQGNSA. CDR3 sequence: CASSQDSMGDIQYF.

The chain links TRBV5-1 to TRBJ1-2; TCRdb designates TRBD1, a call that cannot be tested without DNA. The CDR3 has 16 amino acids. The germline V gene has CDR1 SGHRS and CDR2 YFSETQ. The CDR3 protein is CASSLWTAHPNYGYTF.

The gene calls are TRBV12-3 or TRBV12-4 and TRBJ2-7; TCRdb gives TRBD1 as the D gene, but with no DNA this cannot be confirmed. The CDR3 loop spans 15 amino acids. CDR3 sequence: CASSLRQGTFYEQYF.

The chain joins TRBV28 to TRBJ2-1; TCRdb names TRBD1, which stays unverified in the absence of DNA. CDR1 MDHEN and CDR2 SYDVKM come from the germline V gene. The CDR3 contains 11 residues. This CDR3 reads CAATGGTDWFF.

The chain has TRBV27 and TRBJ2-7; TCRdb's D gene call, TRBD1, goes unchecked for lack of DNA. This CDR3 is built from 16 residues. Per germline, CDR1 MNHEY and CDR2 SMNVEV (reference sequence). CDR3 loop: CASSPLSQGTPSEQYF.

The chain uses TRBV9 and TRBJ2-5; absent DNA, TCRdb's TRBD2 call cannot be checked. The CDR3 is made up of 13 amino acids. The germline V gene encodes CDR1 SGDLS and CDR2 YYNGEE. Here the CDR3 reads CASALGITETQYF.

J is TRBJ2-7 and V is TRBV6-1. Germline V gives CDR1 MNHNS, CDR2 SASEGT. This CDR3 spans 14 amino acids. The CDR3 reads CASSRDQISYEQYF.

The gene calls are TRBV20-1 and TRBJ2-3. CDR1 and CDR2 (germline): DFQATT, SNEGSKA (reference sequence). There are 12 residues in the CDR3. CDR3 in amino acids: CSASGSPDTQYF.

The rearrangement uses TRBV4-3 and TRBJ1-6; TCRdb's assignment of TRBD1 cannot be checked, as there is no DNA. This CDR3 has 14 residues. Germline assignment: CDR1 LGHNA and CDR2 YSLEER. CDR3 amino acids: CASSLEWGDSPLHF.

V usage is TRBV18 and J usage is TRBJ1-1. The CDR3 extends over 13 amino acids. Germline assignment: CDR1 KGHSH and CDR2 LQKENI. The CDR3: CASSPPVNTEAFF.

The chain links TRBV10-2 to TRBJ1-6; TCRdb's assignment of TRBD1 cannot be checked, as there is no DNA. Germline V CDR1 and CDR2: WSHSY, SAAADI. The CDR3 contains 15 residues. The CDR3 protein is CANNTRDRDHSPLHF.

The V call is TRBV5-6, the J call TRBJ2-5; TCRdb calls TRBD1, which cannot be checked without DNA. The germline V gene has CDR1 SGHDT and CDR2 YYEEEE. This CDR3 has 14 residues. CDR3 loop: CASSQQGREETQYF.

CDR3 sequence reads: CASSITGSNYGYTF. V and J are TRBV19 and TRBJ1-2; TCRdb gives TRBD1 as the D gene, but with no DNA this cannot be confirmed. This CDR3 contains 14 residues. Germline V CDR1 and CDR2: LNHDA, SQIVND (reference sequence).

The chain employs TRBV5-1 and TRBJ1-5. CDR3 size: 15 residues. CDR1 and CDR2 (germline): SGHRS, YFSETQ. The CDR3 region is CASSLYGGFNQPQHF.

The chain joins TRBV20-1 to TRBJ2-7; TCRdb outputs TRBD1, but without DNA this stays unchecked. Per the germline V gene, CDR1 is DFQATT and CDR2 is SNEGSKA (reference sequence). CDR3 length equals 14 residues. The CDR3: CSASGDRDFYEQYF.

CDR3 loop: CSARHRETDTQYF. This chain uses TRBV20-1 with TRBJ2-3; TCRdb's D call, TRBD1, is unchecked because there is no DNA. This CDR3 has 13 amino acids. The germline V gene has CDR1 DFQATT and CDR2 SNEGSKA (reference sequence).

The chain joins TRBV28 to TRBJ2-5; checking the TCRdb D call of TRBD1 is not possible without DNA. CDR1 and CDR2 from the germline V gene are MDHEN and SYDVKM. CDR3 length equals 12 residues. The CDR3 protein is CASKPPEETQYF.

The V gene is TRBV29-1, the J gene TRBJ2-2; TCRdb reports TRBD2, a call that lacks DNA to check it against. Germline V gives CDR1 SQVTM, CDR2 ANQGSEA. This CDR3 has 15 residues. This CDR3 reads CSAPGLAGNTGELFF.

The V call is TRBV20-1, the J call TRBJ1-2; TCRdb calls TRBD1, which cannot be checked without DNA. CDR1 and CDR2 from the germline V gene are DFQATT and SNEGSKA (reference sequence). The CDR3 length is 21 residues. CDR3 sequence reads: CSAREAGLDAGRTGTPYGYTF.